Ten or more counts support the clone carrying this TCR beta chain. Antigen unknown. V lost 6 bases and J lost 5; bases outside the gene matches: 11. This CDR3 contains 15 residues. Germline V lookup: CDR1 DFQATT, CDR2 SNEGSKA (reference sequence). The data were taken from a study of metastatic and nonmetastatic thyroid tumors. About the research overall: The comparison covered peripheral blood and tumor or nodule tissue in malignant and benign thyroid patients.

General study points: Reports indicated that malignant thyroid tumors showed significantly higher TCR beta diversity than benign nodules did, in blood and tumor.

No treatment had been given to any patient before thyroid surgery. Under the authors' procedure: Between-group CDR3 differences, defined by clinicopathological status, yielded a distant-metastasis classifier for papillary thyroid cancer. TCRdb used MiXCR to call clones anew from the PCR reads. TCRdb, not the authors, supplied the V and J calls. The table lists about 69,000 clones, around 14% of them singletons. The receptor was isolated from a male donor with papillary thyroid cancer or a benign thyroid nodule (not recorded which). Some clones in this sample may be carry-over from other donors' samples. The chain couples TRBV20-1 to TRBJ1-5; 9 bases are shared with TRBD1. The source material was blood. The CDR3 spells CSAPTTGGSHQPQHF. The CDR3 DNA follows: TGCAGTGCCCCAACGACAGGGGGTTCCCATCAGCCCCAGCATTTT.